The present entry profiles one TCR beta chain with its context. V gave up 4 bases and J gave up 6 bases, with 10 bases separating them. Germline CDR1 SGHNT, CDR2 YYREEE (reference sequence). The length of the CDR3 is 13 residues. This sample was included in a study of blood T cell repertoires in COVID-19. Data came from immunoSEQ multiplex PCR; TCRdb stores just in-frame clones and leaves some out. The sample yields around 250,000 clones, about 84% seen once. Sequencing input: PBMCs or T cells enriched from blood (not recorded which). J is TRBJ1-4 and V is TRBV5-4; perhaps TRBD1 as D (6 bases). This receptor was obtained from a woman between 50 and 59 years old who had recovered from COVID-19. This CDR3 is CASSPAGDEKLFF. The CDR3 DNA sequence: TGTGCCAGCAGCCCGGCAGGGGATGAAAAACTGTTTTTT.